This entry lists 27 T cell receptor beta chains sequenced from one sample in a study of blood T cell repertoires in COVID-19. TCRdb's table, derived via immunoSEQ multiplex PCR, lists solely in-frame clones and lacks some. The repertoire holds tens of thousands of clones, with roughly 70% as singletons. The sample comprised peripheral blood. These TCRs come from a woman in her seventies with acute or convalescent COVID-19.

The chain couples TRBV19 to TRBJ2-6; the match to TRBD1 covers 10 bases. The germline gives CDR1 LNHDA, CDR2 SQIVND (reference sequence). Trimming removed 5 bases from V and 4 bases from J; junction bases left unmatched: 8. The CDR3 is 17 amino acids. As DNA, the CDR3 is TGTGCCAGTAGTCCCCGACAGGGGGCGCCCGGGGCCAACGTCCTGACTTTC. Its protein product is CASSPRQGAPGANVLTF.

In its sample, this clone was seen a few times. The chain employs TRBV4-1 and TRBJ1-5; 7 bases map to TRBD1. Germline V gene sequence: CDR1 MGHRA, CDR2 YSYEKL. This CDR3 is built from 15 residues. V lost 0 bases and J lost 6; bases outside the gene matches: 5. CDR3 in DNA: TGCGCCAGCAGCCAAGATCGAAGACAGGGTCAGCCCCAGCATTTT. This translates into CASSQDRRQGQPQHF.

This chain links TRBV6-4 with TRBJ1-1; 7 bases match TRBD1. CDR1 and CDR2 from the germline V gene are MRHNA and SNTAGT. The CDR3 is 15 amino acids. Trimming at V came to 2 bases and at J to 6 bases, leaving 9 bases not matched to a gene. The CDR3 coding sequence is TGTGCCAGCAGTGACGAGGGGGCGCAATGGGCTGAAGCTTTCTTT. Protein sequence: CASSDEGAQWAEAFF.

This chain connects TRBV6-5 to TRBJ2-5, with a possible D match to TRBD2 (6 bases). Trimming removed 6 bases at V and 7 bases at J, with 18 bases between. CDR1 MNHEY and CDR2 SVGAGI come from the germline V gene. CDR3 length equals 14 residues. The CDR3 region has the DNA TGTGCCAGCAGCGATATAGCGGACATCGGGACCCAGTACTTC. Translating gives CASSDIADIGTQYF.

V is TRBV3-1 (or the pseudogene TRBV3-2) and J is TRBJ1-2, with 8 bases fitting TRBD1. CDR1 is LGHDT, CDR2 YNNKEL, per germline (reference sequence). The CDR3 runs 16 residues. J gave up 4 bases and V 4 bases, and 11 bases lay outside the gene matches. CDR3 amino acids: CASSPGQGASAYGYTF. The DNA for the CDR3 is TGTGCCAGCAGCCCTGGGCAGGGGGCGAGCGCCTATGGCTACACCTTC.

The rearrangement joins TRBV6-5 to TRBJ1-4, with TRBD1 matching 11 bases. The CDR3 sequence is 15 residues long. Losses at the gene ends were 6 bases for V and 8 bases for J; bases not matched to a gene: 8. CDR1 is MNHEY and CDR2 is SVGAGI in the germline V gene. The CDR3 DNA reads as TGTGCCAGCAGGTCTACGGACAGGGGGCGAGAAAAACTGTTTTTT. Translating it yields CASRSTDRGREKLFF.

The V call is TRBV28, the J call TRBJ2-7; 8 bases line up with TRBD1. The germline V gene has CDR1 MDHEN and CDR2 SYDVKM. The CDR3 has 15 amino acids. V lost 2 bases to trimming and J lost 2 bases; unmatched junction nucleotides: 5. The CDR3 coding sequence is TGTGCCAGCAGTTTAAGGCGGACAGGGACCTACGAGCAGTACTTC. Its translation is CASSLRRTGTYEQYF. Combining the CDR3 with reference TRBV28 and TRBJ2-7 gives the whole variable domain DVKVTQSSRYLVKRTGEKVFLECVQDMDHENMFWYRQDPGLGLRLIYFSYDVKMKEKGDIPEGYSVSREKKERFSLILESASTNQTSMYLCASSLRRTGTYEQYFGPGTRLTVT.

This chain uses TRBV7-9 with TRBJ2-5; 7 bases align to TRBD2. Germline CDR1 and CDR2: SEHNR and FQNEAQ (reference sequence). This CDR3 has 14 residues. Unmatched junction bases numbered 5, after V lost 4 bases and J lost 3 bases. CDR3: CASSSRLAEETQYF. The CDR3 DNA reads as TGTGCCAGCAGCTCTCGACTAGCCGAAGAGACCCAGTACTTC. The whole variable domain, filled in from reference TRBV7-9 and TRBJ2-5, reads DTGVSQNPRHKITKRGQNVTFRCDPISEHNRLYWYRQTLGQGPEFLTYFQNEAQLEKSRLLSDRFSAERPKGSFSTLEIQRTEQGDSAMYLCASSSRLAEETQYFGPGTRLLVL.

The chain joins TRBV5-1 to TRBJ2-5; 7 bases line up with TRBD2. The V segment lost 2 bases and the J segment 4 bases; nucleotides outside the gene matches: 8. CDR1 and CDR2 from the germline V gene are SGHRS and YFSETQ. This CDR3 comprises 15 residues. As DNA, the CDR3 is TGCGCCAGCAGCTTACCGGTCGGGGAGGGAGAGACCCAGTACTTC. This gives the protein CASSLPVGEGETQYF.

The chain combines TRBV10-3 with TRBJ2-2; D is perhaps TRBD1 (5 bases). This CDR3 spans 14 amino acids. Germline V gives CDR1 ENHRY, CDR2 SYGVKD. V was clipped by 7 bases and J by 4 bases, with 13 bases between them. The CDR3 sequence is CAIMDRGGTGELFF. As DNA, the CDR3 is TGTGCCATCATGGATAGGGGTGGCACCGGGGAGCTGTTTTTT.

The V and J genes are TRBV5-1 and TRBJ1-4; D gene ambiguous. The CDR3 consists of 13 residues. Trimming took 0 bases from V and 6 from J, leaving 6 bases between them. Looked up from germline, CDR1 is SGHRS and CDR2 is YFSETQ. The CDR3 DNA follows: TGCGCCAGCAGCTTGGCGACACATGAAAAACTGTTTTTT. Translated: CASSLATHEKLFF.

Regarding this clone: The sample carries other DNA sequences with the same CDR3. The rearrangement links TRBV7-9 to TRBJ2-1, with TRBD2 matching 8 bases. V gave up 4 bases and J gave up 7 bases; unmatched junction bases: 0. CDR3 length: 12 residues. Germline V gene lookup returns CDR1 SEHNR and CDR2 FQNEAQ (reference sequence). The DNA of the CDR3 is TGTGCCAGCAGCTCTAGCGGGAATGAGCAGTTCTTC. Protein product: CASSSSGNEQFF.

This clone has just one count. The rearrangement links TRBV30 to TRBJ2-3; TRBD2 matches at 8 bases. Germline CDR1 GTSNPN, CDR2 SVGIG (reference sequence). V trimming: 1 base; J trimming: 5 bases; junction bases outside the gene matches: 5. CDR3 length: 14 amino acids. CDR3 nucleotide sequence: TGTGCCTGGAGTGGGCTAGCGGGCCGAGATACGCAGTATTTT. Its protein is CAWSGLAGRDTQYF. Combining the CDR3 with reference TRBV30 and TRBJ2-3 gives the whole variable domain SQTIHQWPATLVQPVGSPLSLECTVEGTSNPNLYWYRQAAGRGLQLLFYSVGIGQISSEVPQNLSASRPQDRQFILSSKKLLLSDSGFYLCAWSGLAGRDTQYFGPGTRLTVL.

V and J are TRBV11-3 and TRBJ2-7; TRBD2 matches at 9 bases. The CDR3 spans 14 residues. Germline CDR1 reads SGHNT; CDR2 reads YENEEA. V shed 1 base and J 4 bases; nucleotides not matched to a gene: 2. Here the CDR3 DNA reads TGTGCCAGCAGCTTAGGCGGGGGGGGGTACGAGCAGTACTTC. Residues: CASSLGGGGYEQYF.

This chain uses TRBV28 with TRBJ1-5; no reliable D call. This CDR3 is 17 amino acids long. V lost 6 bases and J 5 bases, leaving 23 bases between the germline ends. Germline lookup yields CDR1 MDHEN and CDR2 SYDVKM. The CDR3 is CASRSPWHGPGDQPQHF. The CDR3 DNA follows: TGTGCCAGCAGATCTCCTTGGCATGGCCCCGGGGATCAGCCCCAGCATTTT.

The V gene is TRBV6-5, the J gene TRBJ2-7; 7 bases match TRBD1. Losses at the gene ends were 6 bases for V and 0 bases for J; bases not matched to a gene: 8. Germline CDR1 and CDR2: MNHEY and SVGAGI. The length of the CDR3 is 15 residues. The CDR3, as DNA: TGTGCCAGCAGCTCCGGGACAGATGTCTCCTACGAGCAGTACTTC. Its protein product is CASSSGTDVSYEQYF.

This clone occurred a few times. The chain has TRBV7-6 and TRBJ1-2, with 7 bases lining up with TRBD1. Per the germline V gene, CDR1 is SGHVS and CDR2 is FNYEAQ. V trimming: 1 base; J trimming: 4 bases; junction bases outside the gene matches: 6. The CDR3 spans 15 residues. Written as DNA, the CDR3 is TGTGCCAGCAGCTTAGTCCCGGGACAGCTCTATGGCTACACCTTC. Its protein product is CASSLVPGQLYGYTF.

The V gene is TRBV18, the J gene TRBJ2-7; TRBD2 might be the D (6 bases). This CDR3 is 14 amino acids long. The germline CDR1 and CDR2 sequences are KGHSH and LQKENI. Trimming left V 2 bases short and J 3 bases short, with 11 bases between. This CDR3 is CASSPTREDYEQYF. The CDR3 DNA sequence: TGTGCCAGCTCACCAACCAGGGAGGACTACGAGCAGTACTTC.

Ten or more counts support this clone. The chain joins TRBV19 to TRBJ1-2; D may be TRBD1 (5 bases). With 7 bases removed from V and 0 bases from J, the gap between germline ends came to 21 bases. Per the germline V gene, CDR1 is LNHDA and CDR2 is SQIVND (reference sequence). This CDR3 has 17 residues. This CDR3 is CASKGLNGAGANYGYTF. The CDR3 coding sequence is TGTGCCAGTAAAGGGTTAAATGGGGCCGGAGCTAACTATGGCTACACCTTC.

The chain employs TRBV12-3 or TRBV12-4 and TRBJ1-4, with D possibly TRBD1 on 5 matching bases. CDR3 size: 13 residues. Deletions cut 3 bases from V and 7 bases from J, with 9 bases between. CDR3 region: CASSLGGAEKLFF. The CDR3 DNA follows: TGTGCCAGCAGTTTGGGGGGTGCTGAAAAACTGTTTTTT.

V and J are TRBV9 and TRBJ2-3; TRBD2 aligns across 10 bases. From germline, CDR1 is SGDLS and CDR2 YYNGEE. V lost 0 bases, J lost 6 bases, and 7 bases stayed unmatched. The CDR3 is made up of 16 amino acids. CDR3: CASSVGVAGGVDTQYF. The DNA of the CDR3 is TGTGCCAGCAGCGTAGGGGTAGCGGGAGGAGTGGATACGCAGTATTTT.

The table lists this clone with a few counts. The chain carries TRBV4-2 and TRBJ1-3; TRBD1 might be the D (6 bases). The ends were cut back, 6 bases at V and 9 bases at J, with 18 bases in the middle. CDR1 and CDR2 (germline): LGHNA, YNFKEQ. This CDR3 comprises 14 residues. In DNA form, the CDR3 reads TGTGCCAGCAGGGACAGCAGGGATCGAGGCACCATATATTTT. Protein: CASRDSRDRGTIYF.

V gene TRBV2 combines with J gene TRBJ2-3; possibly TRBD2 for D (6 bases). The V and J ends lost 3 bases and 6 bases respectively, with 13 bases between them. Germline V gives CDR1 SNHLY, CDR2 FYNNEI. The CDR3 length is 14 residues. The CDR3 protein is CASSDTEGRDTQYF. CDR3 sequence (DNA): TGTGCCAGCAGTGACACGGAGGGGAGGGATACGCAGTATTTT.

This clone was recorded only once. This chain links TRBV3-1 (or the pseudogene TRBV3-2) with TRBJ2-7; D is perhaps TRBD1 (6 bases). Trimming took 4 bases from V and 3 from J, leaving 16 bases between them. The germline gives CDR1 LGHDT, CDR2 YNNKEL (reference sequence). The CDR3 totals 15 residues. The CDR3 reads CASSLDPQGRYEQYF. The CDR3 DNA is TGTGCCAGCAGCCTCGACCCGCAGGGGCGCTACGAGCAGTACTTC.

The chain joins TRBV28 to TRBJ1-5; TRBD1 is a possible D gene (5 bases). The CDR3 runs 15 residues. CDR1 and CDR2 from the germline V gene are MDHEN and SYDVKM. V dropped 4 bases and J dropped 4 bases, with 14 bases sitting between them. Written as DNA, the CDR3 is TGTGCCAGCAGTTCCCCCGAGGACACTAATCAGCCCCAGCATTTT. This encodes CASSSPEDTNQPQHF. The full variable domain, in which reference TRBV28 and TRBJ1-5 provide the parts outside the CDR3, is DVKVTQSSRYLVKRTGEKVFLECVQDMDHENMFWYRQDPGLGLRLIYFSYDVKMKEKGDIPEGYSVSREKKERFSLILESASTNQTSMYLCASSSPEDTNQPQHFGDGTRLSIL.

The chain joins TRBV9 to TRBJ2-3; no reliable D call. This CDR3 region has 14 residues. V lost 1 base to trimming and J lost 4 bases, with 10 bases between them. Germline assignment: CDR1 SGDLS and CDR2 YYNGEE. The CDR3 loop is CASSVMTNPDTQYF. The CDR3 coding sequence is TGTGCCAGCAGCGTAATGACAAACCCAGATACGCAGTATTTT.

The chain is built from TRBV6-2 or TRBV6-3 and TRBJ1-2, with 7 bases matching TRBD1. V lost 4 bases to trimming and J lost 3 bases; unmatched junction nucleotides: 11. This CDR3 comprises 16 residues. Germline loops: CDR1 MNHEY, CDR2 SVGEGT. CDR3 nucleotides: TGTGCCAGCAGTTCCGAATTCACCGGGACAGACTATGGCTACACCTTC. It yields the protein CASSSEFTGTDYGYTF.